The 24 T cell receptor beta chains presented below share a single source sample, sequenced in a study of technical replicates of blood from a few donors. Here immunoSEQ multiplex PCR was the method, and the copy in TCRdb shows in-frame clones only, minus some. Of 70,000 to 90,000 clones in the sample, over 85% are singletons; the top ten hold 0.25%. The sequenced sample consisted of T cells isolated from PBMCs. These receptors were obtained from a human donor in good health.

V usage is TRBV6-5 and J usage is TRBJ1-4, with D uncertain. The CDR3 totals 14 residues. CDR1 and CDR2 (germline): MNHEY, SVGAGI. V lost 2 bases and J 8 bases, leaving 12 bases between the germline ends. The CDR3 region has the DNA TGTGCCAGCAGTTACGGCCAAGCTAGGGAAAAACTGTTTTTT. Translated, it gives CASSYGQAREKLFF.

This rearrangement joins TRBV18 to TRBJ2-3; 8 bases are a match to TRBD2. After removal of 3 bases from V and 5 bases from J, the junction contained 16 bases not matched to a gene. Germline-derived CDR1 and CDR2 are KGHSH and LQKENI. The CDR3 loop spans 18 amino acids. The CDR3 DNA reads TGTGCCAGCTCACCGAAAGCCCCAGCGGGAGCTGTAATAGATACGCAGTATTTT. This encodes CASSPKAPAGAVIDTQYF.

J is TRBJ1-1 and V is TRBV2; TRBD1 aligns across 7 bases. CDR3 length: 15 residues. The germline CDR1 and CDR2 sequences are SNHLY and FYNNEI. V trimming: 8 bases; J trimming: 6 bases; junction bases outside the gene matches: 15. This chain's CDR3 is CASRTYGTGAPEAFF. In DNA, the CDR3 is TGTGCCAGCCGGACGTACGGAACAGGGGCCCCTGAAGCTTTCTTT.

This chain connects TRBV5-1 to TRBJ2-2; 11 nucleotides align to TRBD2. CDR1 is SGHRS and CDR2 is YFSETQ in the germline V gene. The CDR3 spans 15 residues. Germline trimming cut 8 bases from V and 6 bases from J; bases unmatched to any gene: 9. In DNA, the CDR3 is TGCGCCAGTCTAGCGGGAGGCCCCGGGGCCGGGGAGCTGTTTTTT. It encodes CASLAGGPGAGELFF.

This clone came up a few times. V gene TRBV5-1 combines with J gene TRBJ1-1; 7 nucleotides agree with TRBD1. The CDR3 contains 18 residues. The V gene's germline CDR1 is SGHRS and CDR2 YFSETQ. V was clipped by 4 bases and J by 4 bases; unmatched bases: 19. The CDR3: CASSPRQGLMVRGTEAFF. DNA of the CDR3: TGCGCCAGCAGCCCCCGACAGGGATTGATGGTTCGGGGCACTGAAGCTTTCTTT. The full variable domain, rest sourced from reference TRBV5-1 and TRBJ1-1, is KAGVTQTPRYLIKTRGQQVTLSCSPISGHRSVSWYQQTPGQGLQFLFEYFSETQRNKGNFPGRFSGRQFSNSRSEMNVSTLELGDSALYLCASSPRQGLMVRGTEAFFGQGTRLTVV.

The chain employs TRBV15 and TRBJ1-1, with D possibly matching TRBD1 (5 bases). Looked up from germline, CDR1 is LNHNV and CDR2 is YYDKDF (reference sequence). The CDR3 consists of 14 residues. V lost 3 bases and J lost 3, with 11 bases in between. The CDR3 protein is CATSRVQVYTEAFF. CDR3 DNA: TGTGCCACCAGCAGGGTACAGGTTTACACTGAAGCTTTCTTT. Variable domain in full (rest from reference TRBV15 and TRBJ1-1): DAMVIQNPRYQVTQFGKPVTLSCSQTLNHNVMYWYQQKSSQAPKLLFHYYDKDFNNEADTPDNFQSRRPNTSFCFLDIRSPGLGDTAMYLCATSRVQVYTEAFFGQGTRLTVV.

The chain carries TRBV6-1 and TRBJ2-1, with D tentatively TRBD2 (7 bases). From germline, CDR1 is MNHNS and CDR2 SASEGT. Trimming took 1 base from V and 6 from J, leaving 13 bases between them. The length of the CDR3 is 15 residues. The CDR3 coding sequence is TGTGCCAGCAGTGAAGGGGGGGGCGCAGGCAATGAGCAGTTCTTC. Residues: CASSEGGGAGNEQFF.

This chain uses TRBV5-6 with TRBJ1-3; no firm D call. Germline loops: CDR1 SGHDT, CDR2 YYEEEE. The CDR3 extends over 15 amino acids. Between the trimmed V and J ends, which lost 0 bases and 4 bases, there was a span of 11 bases. The CDR3 DNA reads as TGTGCCAGCAGCTTGGTATCATCGGGAGGAAACACCATATATTTT. Its protein is CASSLVSSGGNTIYF.

This clone was observed a single time. J is TRBJ2-2 and V is TRBV7-3; TRBD2 matches 8 bases. The V segment lost 3 bases and the J segment 7 bases; nucleotides outside the gene matches: 13. The V gene's germline CDR1 is SGHTA and CDR2 FQGTGA. This CDR3 is built from 17 residues. The CDR3 bases are TGTGCCAGCAGCTTGAGCCCTAGCGGGTCCGTAGGCGGGGAGCTGTTTTTT. This sequence encodes CASSLSPSGSVGGELFF.

This clone was counted once. This chain joins TRBV18 and TRBJ2-1, with 8 bases lining up with TRBD1. The CDR3 covers 15 residues. V dropped 4 bases and J dropped 5; count of bases not matched to a gene: 7. The germline V gene encodes CDR1 KGHSH and CDR2 LQKENI. CDR3 residues: CASSRYGTGDNEQFF. The CDR3 coding sequence is TGTGCCAGCTCACGCTACGGGACAGGCGACAATGAGCAGTTCTTC.

The sample holds one count of this clone. The genes are TRBV9 and TRBJ2-3; 12 bases fit TRBD2. The trim removed 4 bases at V and 7 bases at J, leaving 10 bases unmatched. Germline V gene sequence: CDR1 SGDLS, CDR2 YYNGEE. The CDR3 has 16 amino acids. DNA of the CDR3: TGTGCCAGCAGCTCCCTAGCGGGAGGGAGGCAAAATACGCAGTATTTT. It codes for CASSSLAGGRQNTQYF. The full variable domain, its missing parts supplied by reference TRBV9 and TRBJ2-3, is DSGVTQTPKHLITATGQRVTLRCSPRSGDLSVYWYQQSLDQGLQFLIQYYNGEERAKGNILERFSAQQFPDLHSELNLSSLELGDSALYFCASSSLAGGRQNTQYFGPGTRLTVL.

The chain employs TRBV25-1 and TRBJ1-1; D remains ambiguous. With 3 bases removed from V and 0 bases from J, the gap between germline ends came to 2 bases. The CDR3 is made up of 12 amino acids. The germline V gene has CDR1 MGHDK and CDR2 SYGVNS. The CDR3 DNA sequence: TGTGCCAGCAGTGACGTGAACACTGAAGCTTTCTTT. Protein: CASSDVNTEAFF.

This chain connects TRBV13 to TRBJ2-1, with TRBD2 matching 8 bases. The CDR3 loop spans 16 amino acids. V shed 5 bases and J 6 bases; nucleotides not matched to a gene: 12. The germline CDR1 and CDR2 sequences are PRHDT and FYEKMQ (reference sequence). The CDR3 DNA reads TGTGCCAGCAGCCGTGTGGGACCACGGGGGGGCAATGAGCAGTTCTTC. Its translation is CASSRVGPRGGNEQFF.

V is TRBV28 and J is TRBJ2-7; 10 positions agree with TRBD1. This CDR3 has 15 residues. Losses at the gene ends were 4 bases for V and 1 base for J; bases not matched to a gene: 4. Germline CDR1 is MDHEN and CDR2 is SYDVKM. The CDR3 protein is CASSSPDRGSYEQYF. The CDR3 DNA sequence: TGTGCCAGCAGTTCCCCGGACAGGGGGTCCTACGAGCAGTACTTC.

This clone came up once. The chain joins TRBV14 to TRBJ2-7; 8 bases are shared with TRBD1. After removal of 0 bases from V and 2 bases from J, the junction contained 12 bases not matched to a gene. The germline CDR1 and CDR2 sequences are SGHDN and FVKESK. This CDR3 spans 18 amino acids. The CDR3 sequence is CASSQDWGWTGSPYEQYF. CDR3 DNA: TGTGCCAGCAGCCAAGATTGGGGATGGACAGGGAGCCCCTACGAGCAGTACTTC.

The chain combines TRBV4-1 with TRBJ2-1; the D gene is possibly TRBD1 (6 bases). From germline, CDR1 is MGHRA and CDR2 YSYEKL. V lost 5 bases and J 7 bases, leaving 15 bases between the germline ends. The CDR3 consists of 14 residues. The CDR3 spells CASSEWTVANEQFF. The CDR3 DNA reads as TGCGCCAGCAGCGAGTGGACAGTGGCGAATGAGCAGTTCTTC.

The rearrangement uses TRBV30 and TRBJ2-7; TRBD1 is a possible D gene (8 bases). Germline V gives CDR1 GTSNPN, CDR2 SVGIG (reference sequence). This CDR3 contains 14 residues. The V end lost 5 bases, the J end lost 2 bases, and 16 bases lay between the germline ends. CDR3 protein: CAWAGQGGAYEQYF. The CDR3 DNA reads as TGTGCCTGGGCCGGACAGGGAGGGGCCTACGAGCAGTACTTC. The whole variable domain, filled in from reference TRBV30 and TRBJ2-7, reads SQTIHQWPATLVQPVGSPLSLECTVEGTSNPNLYWYRQAAGRGLQLLFYSVGIGQISSEVPQNLSASRPQDRQFILSSKKLLLSDSGFYLCAWAGQGGAYEQYFGPGTRLTVT.

This clone has just one count. DNA of the CDR3: TGTGCCAGCAGTGCTCTGGGCACGGGGGGTGTCACTGAAGCTTTCTTT. Protein sequence: CASSALGTGGVTEAFF. The genes are TRBV2 and TRBJ1-1; tentative D call: TRBD1 (5 bases). Per the germline V gene, CDR1 is SNHLY and CDR2 is FYNNEI. CDR3 length: 16 amino acids. V was clipped by 4 bases and J by 4 bases, with 19 bases between them.

A single count supports this clone. This sequence joins TRBV7-2 and TRBJ1-1, with D possibly being TRBD1 (6 bases). Trimming shortened V by 5 bases and J by 2 bases, and 9 bases separated the two germline ends. CDR1 is SGHTA and CDR2 is FQGNSA in the germline V gene. This CDR3 comprises 13 residues. The CDR3 DNA reads TGTGCCAGCAGCCGCAGGGGCAACACTGAAGCTTTCTTT. It yields the protein CASSRRGNTEAFF.

The J gene is TRBJ2-1, the V gene TRBV11-2, with 7 bases matching TRBD2. Per the germline V gene, CDR1 is SGHAT and CDR2 is FQNNGV. This CDR3 has 14 residues. Unmatched junction bases numbered 10, after V lost 5 bases and J lost 9 bases. The CDR3 DNA follows: TGTGCCAGCAGCCCAGGGCGGGAGTTACTTGAGCAGTTCTTC. Its protein is CASSPGRELLEQFF. Variable domain in full (rest from reference TRBV11-2 and TRBJ2-1): EAGVAQSPRYKIIEKRQSVAFWCNPISGHATLYWYQQILGQGPKLLIQFQNNGVVDDSQLPKDRFSAERLKGVDSTLKIQPAKLEDSAVYLCASSPGRELLEQFFGPGTRLTVL.

This sequence joins TRBV6-1 and TRBJ2-2, with 8 bases aligning to TRBD2. The CDR3 runs to 13 residues. Germline V gene sequence: CDR1 MNHNS, CDR2 SASEGT. V lost 6 bases and J lost 6; bases outside the gene matches: 3. This CDR3 is CASRVAGSGELFF. The CDR3 region has the DNA TGTGCCAGCAGAGTAGCGGGGTCCGGGGAGCTGTTTTTT.

This chain joins TRBV5-1 and TRBJ2-3; TRBD2 aligns across 12 bases. Germline V gene data show CDR1 as SGHRS and CDR2 as YFSETQ. This CDR3 contains 17 residues. V trimming: 4 bases; J trimming: 0 bases; junction bases outside the gene matches: 6. The CDR3, as DNA: TGCGCCAGCAGCCCGGGACTAGCGGGTTCTAGCACAGATACGCAGTATTTT. Amino acids: CASSPGLAGSSTDTQYF.

The chain links TRBV7-9 to TRBJ2-7; a possible D gene is TRBD1 (6 bases). CDR1 SEHNR and CDR2 FQNEAQ come from the germline V gene (reference sequence). V shed 10 bases and J shed 2 bases, with 12 bases lying between them. The CDR3 loop spans 12 amino acids. CDR3 coding DNA: TGTGCCATCGGACAGCTAGCCTACGAGCAGTACTTC. As protein: CAIGQLAYEQYF.

Here the CDR3 reads CASSLGALSYSPLHF. CDR3 in DNA: TGTGCCAGCAGCTTAGGAGCCCTGAGTTATTCACCCCTCCACTTT. The J gene is TRBJ1-6, the V gene TRBV11-3; D gene uncertain. There are 15 residues in the CDR3. Looked up from germline, CDR1 is SGHNT and CDR2 is YENEEA. V was cut by 1 base and J by 8 bases, with 12 bases left in between.